These 2 T cell receptor beta chains originate from one sample sequenced in a study of cytomegalovirus exposure and HLA in healthy donors (dated by TCRdb to the late 2010s). The library was produced with the immunoSEQ multiplex PCR assay. The immuneACCESS repertoire file appears here via TCRdb, limited to in-frame rearrangements. These files lack a portion of the clones; in checked studies, under half of the deficit traces to unresolved V genes, and the cause of the others is not known. Counted in this sample were 80,000 to 90,000 clones; approximately 96% of them appeared once. The leading ten clones occupy about 0.8% of the sample. The sequenced sample consisted of PBMCs. Every receptor here comes from a man younger than 35 in good health and CMV-seronegative.

This chain links TRBV6-5 with TRBJ2-3; 7 bases line up with TRBD2. The CDR3 has 12 amino acids. The germline V gene encodes CDR1 MNHEY and CDR2 SVGAGI. V was pared by 8 bases and J by 6 bases, with 5 bases of the junction left unmatched. CDR3 residues: CASRGRGDTQYF. The CDR3 DNA reads TGTGCCAGCCGCGGGAGAGGGGATACGCAGTATTTT.

V usage is TRBV4-2 and J usage is TRBJ2-1, with a tentative D call TRBD2 (7 bases). This CDR3 comprises 16 residues. Germline assignment: CDR1 LGHNA and CDR2 YNFKEQ. Trimming pared 1 base from V and 7 bases from J, leaving 17 bases between. CDR3 bases: TGTGCCAGCAGCCAAGTCGAGGGAGGGGGGAGTAATGAGCAGTTCTTC. Translating it yields CASSQVEGGGSNEQFF.